The present T cell receptor beta chain was sequenced within a study of OX40 agonist ivuxolimab in advanced cancers. The CDR3 consists of 18 residues. Between the trimmed V and J ends, which lost 2 bases and 6 bases, there was a span of 23 bases. Germline loops: CDR1 KGHSH, CDR2 LQKENI. Here immunoSEQ multiplex PCR was the method, and the copy in TCRdb shows in-frame clones only, minus some. There are around 70,000 clones in the sample; roughly four fifths occur only once, and 2% to 3% lies in the top ten. The rearrangement uses TRBV18 and TRBJ2-1; D possibly corresponds to TRBD2 (6 bases). The receptor was derived from an adult with an advanced solid tumor such as melanoma, head and neck, liver or kidney cancer. Here the sequenced sample was CD4+ or CD8+ T cells sorted from blood, taken in a trial of the OX40 agonist ivuxolimab. In DNA, the CDR3 is TGTGCCAGCTCACCAAAAACGTTACTGCCGGGAGAGGCCAATGAGCAGTTCTTC. This codes for CASSPKTLLPGEANEQFF. The full variable domain, with the rest looked up from reference TRBV18 and TRBJ2-1, is NAGVMQNPRHLVRRRGQEARLRCSPMKGHSHVYWYRQLPEEGLKFMVYLQKENIIDESGMPKERFSAEFPKEGPSILRIQQVVRGDSAAYFCASSPKTLLPGEANEQFFGPGTRLTVL.